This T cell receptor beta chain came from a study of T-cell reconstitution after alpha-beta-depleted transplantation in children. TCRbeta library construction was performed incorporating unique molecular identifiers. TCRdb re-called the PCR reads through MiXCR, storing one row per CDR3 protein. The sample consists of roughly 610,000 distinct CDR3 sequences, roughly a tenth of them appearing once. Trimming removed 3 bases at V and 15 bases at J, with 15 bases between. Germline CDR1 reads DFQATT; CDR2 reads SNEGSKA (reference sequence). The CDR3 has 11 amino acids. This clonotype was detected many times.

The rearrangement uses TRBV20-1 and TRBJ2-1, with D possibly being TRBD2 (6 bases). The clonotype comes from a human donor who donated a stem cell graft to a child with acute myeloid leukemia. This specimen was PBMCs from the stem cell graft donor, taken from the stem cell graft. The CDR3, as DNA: TGCAGTGCTAGTAAGGAGGGCCGCGGGTTCTTC. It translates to CSASKEGRGFF.